This TCR beta chain was sequenced during a study of blood T cells in healthy people across ages (dated by TCRdb to about 2015). In terms of the full investigation: In model experiments, roughly one uniquely barcoded TCR beta cDNA molecule per two T cells was captured by template switching. Age-related changes in TCR beta repertoire diversity were measured in the study by deep sequencing normalized with unique cDNA molecular identifiers. The donors were split into four age groups: young (average 16 years), middle-aged (more than 35), aged (about 62) and long-lived (about 74). To avoid experimental bias, donors of different ages were distributed randomly across sequencing lanes. Two additional independent replicas of 1 million unique cDNA reads from the same blood draw were analyzed for two donors (one aged 18 to 30 and one aged 80 or older). What the authors observed across the whole study: As age increased, observed TCR beta diversity per million T cells dropped in a roughly linear way, and a significant reduction was already evident by age approximately 40. Compared with the aged group, more naive CD4+ T cells, fewer expanded clones and increased TCR diversity were shown by the long-lived group, suggesting age selection. Estimates of total diversity from one million sequenced T cells were regarded as lower bounds and underestimates. There was a strong correlation between observed TCR beta diversity and the percentage of naive T cells measured by flow cytometry. The CMV infection status of donors was not known, potentially confounding age-related changes in expanded clonotypes. Since profiling was done on bulk unsorted PBMCs, naive and antigen-experienced compartments could not be conclusively compared.

Many counts were recorded for this clonotype. Its antigen is unknown. Per-base quality was not reported, and no clone a single base away is much larger than it. The donors were 40 or so Caucasian individuals from Russia, aged roughly 6 to 95 years, who were systemically healthy. About 9.8 milliliters of peripheral blood were drawn from each donor into EDTA-treated Vacutainer tubes. Ficoll-Paque density-gradient centrifugation was used to isolate PBMCs, with at least 6 million obtained per sample. Total RNA, at least 6 micrograms per sample, was extracted from PBMCs with Trizol reagent. Naive CD45RAhigh/CD27high T cell percentages were measured by flow cytometry on a PBMC aliquot from every donor. According to the germline V gene, CDR1 reads MDHEN and CDR2 reads SYDVKM. The CDR3, from cysteine to phenylalanine, totals 14 residues. Of all the DNA, just the CDR3 is kept, 42 bases in frame from base 1. Cut back by 7 bases and 1 base, the V and J ends lie 14 bases apart.

Library generation was performed with 5' RACE. Sequencing was performed on an Illumina HiSeq 2500. A second about 7 to 12 cycle PCR used a sample-barcoded 5' primer and a J-beta primer mix. Each TCR beta cDNA molecule received a unique molecular identifier from a template-switch 5' adaptor carrying 12 random nucleotides. Each sample yielded at least 2.5 million CDR3-containing paired-end reads. First-strand cDNA synthesis was performed from all RNA using the Mint cDNA synthesis kit, with priming by a TRBC-specific oligonucleotide. After uracil-DNA glycosylase treatment, a first 18-cycle PCR used universal primers M1SS and BC2_uni_R on all cDNA. The authors' pipeline ran thus. For normalization, 1 million high-quality reads were randomly selected from each sample, with every read carrying a distinct molecular identifier. Reads sharing molecular identifiers were discarded rather than binned into consensus sequences. MiTCR, with a Q25 quality threshold and the strictest error-elimination algorithm, was used for CDR3 identification, clonotype clustering and error correction. A nonparametric unseen species model with Euler transformation was used to estimate lower-bound total TCR beta diversity. TCRdb itself trimmed the public reads at Q25 with fastp, ran MiXCR and retained productive beta chains. CDR3 protein sequences are deduplicated, and each keeps its most common genes and DNA. Clone size and V and J calls follow TCRdb, not the original study. This sample has some 1.7 million distinct CDR3 sequences in its table, and 28% of those were observed once. 6.5% to 8.5% of the sample comes from the top ten.

The source is a woman younger than 45 in good health. The chain couples TRBV28 to TRBJ2-7; perhaps TRBD2 is the D gene, with 5 bases matching. Sequencing was performed on blood. The DNA is TGTGCCAGCATCAACCCCGGGGTTTCCTACGAGCAGTACTTC. Translation gives CASINPGVSYEQYF.